The 4 T cell receptor beta chains below all came from one sample that was sequenced in a study of shared clonotypes between healthy human individuals. CD45RO-negative CD8 cells positively selected for CCR7 made up the naive population, which excluded terminally differentiated effector memory CD45RA+ cells. The protocol was immunoSEQ multiplex PCR, while the TCRdb copy is restricted to in-frame clones and leaves out a portion. The sample lists about 800,000 clones, 90% to 98% occurring once. Material: naive CD8+ T cells sorted from blood. The receptors derive from a man aged 30-40 years in good health.

This rearrangement joins TRBV7-9 to TRBJ2-1; the match to TRBD1 covers 8 bases. CDR1 is SEHNR and CDR2 is FQNEAQ in the germline V gene (reference sequence). The CDR3 runs to 19 residues. Unmatched junction bases numbered 15, after V lost 5 bases and J lost 0 bases. CDR3 coding DNA: TGTGCCAGCAGCGTGGACAGGGTCGGACCCTCAAGCTCCTACAATGAGCAGTTCTTC. Amino acid sequence: CASSVDRVGPSSSYNEQFF.

Only one count was recorded for this clone. The genes are TRBV27 and TRBJ2-3; D might be TRBD2 (5 bases). The V gene lost 0 bases and the J gene lost 4 bases, with 8 bases spanning the gap. The germline V gene encodes CDR1 MNHEY and CDR2 SMNVEV (reference sequence). The CDR3 spans 14 residues. For the CDR3, the DNA is TGTGCCAGCAGTTTATCCGGGGTGGCAGATACGCAGTATTTT. As protein: CASSLSGVADTQYF.

V and J are TRBV27 and TRBJ2-7; 12 bases are shared with TRBD1. The CDR3 sequence is 14 residues long. Germline V gene lookup returns CDR1 MNHEY and CDR2 SMNVEV (reference sequence). The trim removed 10 bases at V and 5 bases at J, leaving 9 bases unmatched. The CDR3 bases are TGTGCCACCCGGTTCGGGACAGGGGGCCACGAGCAGTACTTC. Its protein product is CATRFGTGGHEQYF.

This sequence joins TRBV9 and TRBJ2-1; 11 bases fit TRBD2. The CDR3 is 15 residues long. V lost 3 bases, J lost 4 bases, and 3 bases stayed unmatched. CDR1 is SGDLS, CDR2 YYNGEE, per germline. Here the CDR3 DNA reads TGTGCCAGCAGCGACGGGACTAGCGGATACAATGAGCAGTTCTTC. The encoded protein is CASSDGTSGYNEQFF.